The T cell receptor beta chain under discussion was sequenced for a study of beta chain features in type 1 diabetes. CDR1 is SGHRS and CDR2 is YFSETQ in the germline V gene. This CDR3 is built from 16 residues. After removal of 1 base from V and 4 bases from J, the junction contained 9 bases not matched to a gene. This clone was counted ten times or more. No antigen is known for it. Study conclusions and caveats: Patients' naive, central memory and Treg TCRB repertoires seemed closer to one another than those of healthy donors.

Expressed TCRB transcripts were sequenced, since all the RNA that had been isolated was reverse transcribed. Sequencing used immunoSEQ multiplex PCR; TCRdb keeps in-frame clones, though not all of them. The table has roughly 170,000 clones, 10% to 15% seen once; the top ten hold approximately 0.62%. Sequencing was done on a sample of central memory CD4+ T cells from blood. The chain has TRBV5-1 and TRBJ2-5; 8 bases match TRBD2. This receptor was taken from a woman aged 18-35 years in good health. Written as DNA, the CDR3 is TGCGCCAGCAGCTTGACCACGGGGGGGCAATCAGAGACCCAGTACTTC. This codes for CASSLTTGGQSETQYF.